This TCR beta chain originates from a study of blood T cell repertoires in COVID-19. The table came from immunoSEQ multiplex PCR; TCRdb's copy has only in-frame clones and leaves some out. The table has fewer than 60,000 clones, approximately 80% seen once. The specimen sequenced was peripheral blood. The receptor was isolated from a man aged 55 to 70 with COVID-19, enrolled during active disease.

CDR3 in amino acids: CASTETGPYEQYF. As DNA, the CDR3 is TGTGCCAGCACGGAGACAGGTCCTTACGAGCAGTACTTC. J is TRBJ2-7 and V is TRBV2, with a possible D match to TRBD1 (6 bases). Germline CDR1 reads SNHLY; CDR2 reads FYNNEI. The CDR3 is 13 amino acids. Trimming removed 7 bases from V and 4 bases from J, with 14 bases in between.